The 8 T cell receptor beta chains below all came from one sample that was sequenced in a study of beta chain features in type 1 diabetes. Overall study findings and caveats: In all four CD4+ subsets, TCRB CDR3 length was significantly, moderately reduced in type 1 diabetes.

Expressed TCRB transcripts were sequenced, since all the RNA that had been isolated was reverse transcribed. TCRdb's table, derived via immunoSEQ multiplex PCR, lists solely in-frame clones and lacks some. The sample holds hundreds of thousands of clones, roughly 8.8% seen once. Antigen specificity for these receptors is unknown. The sequenced material came from central memory CD4+ T cells from blood. These receptors all come from a man aged 25-45 years with type 1 diabetes.

This clone has a handful of counts. This chain uses TRBV25-1 with TRBJ1-5; no reliable D call. Deletions cut 0 bases from V and 6 bases from J, with 12 bases between. This CDR3 region has 15 residues. Germline V CDR1 and CDR2: MGHDK, SYGVNS. CDR3 sequence: CASSEYGGPSQPQHF. The CDR3 DNA sequence: TGTGCCAGCAGTGAATATGGTGGACCCAGTCAGCCCCAGCATTTT.

This clone was counted once. The V call is TRBV2, the J call TRBJ2-7; 7 nucleotides match TRBD1. Trimming cost V 4 bases and J 5 bases; bases outside gene matches: 5. This CDR3 spans 13 amino acids. The V gene's germline CDR1 is SNHLY and CDR2 FYNNEI. The CDR3 DNA reads as TGTGCCAGCAGTGGGGGACAGACTGACGAGCAGTACTTC. Its protein is CASSGGQTDEQYF.

J is TRBJ2-7 and V is TRBV6-5; 10 nucleotides agree with TRBD1. The CDR3 totals 15 residues. CDR1 is MNHEY and CDR2 is SVGAGI in the germline V gene. The trim removed 2 bases at V and 2 bases at J, leaving 3 bases unmatched. In DNA, the CDR3 is TGTGCCAGCAGTTACGGGGACAGGGGTCCCTACGAGCAGTACTTC. Translation gives CASSYGDRGPYEQYF.

This clone was observed a handful of times. The V and J genes are TRBV12-5 and TRBJ2-6; TRBD1 or TRBD2 may be the D gene (5 bases each). Germline values: CDR1 LGHNT, CDR2 FRNRAP. The CDR3 consists of 21 residues. Trimming took 0 bases from V and 0 from J, leaving 21 bases between them. This CDR3 is CASGLVLFGREKASGANVLTF. CDR3 nucleotide sequence: TGTGCTAGTGGTTTGGTATTGTTTGGCAGGGAGAAAGCCTCTGGGGCCAACGTCCTGACTTTC.

This clone was picked up a small number of times. The rearrangement uses TRBV5-1 and TRBJ2-5; tentative D call: TRBD2 (5 bases). This CDR3 has 14 residues. V shed 0 bases and J shed 5 bases, with 11 bases lying between them. Germline-derived CDR1 and CDR2 are SGHRS and YFSETQ. In DNA, the CDR3 is TGCGCCAGCAGCTTGGAACGGGGTTGGGAGACCCAGTACTTC. This sequence encodes CASSLERGWETQYF.

In this sample, this clone turned up a few times. This sequence joins TRBV9 and TRBJ1-2; D not resolved. Looked up from germline, CDR1 is SGDLS and CDR2 is YYNGEE. The CDR3 runs 13 residues. V lost 4 bases to trimming and J lost 4 bases, with 11 bases between them. CDR3 in amino acids: CASSKDASYGYTF. The CDR3 bases are TGTGCCAGCAGCAAAGATGCTAGCTATGGCTACACCTTC.

In its sample, this clone was seen a few times. This chain connects TRBV11-2 to TRBJ1-1, with D possibly being TRBD1 (6 bases). CDR1 and CDR2 (germline): SGHAT, FQNNGV. This CDR3 has 14 residues. The germline V and J ends were trimmed by 5 bases and 1 base, with 11 bases remaining between them. The CDR3 sequence is CASSRATGNTEAFF. CDR3 DNA sequence: TGTGCCAGCAGCCGGGCGACAGGGAACACTGAAGCTTTCTTT.

This clone was recorded a few times. The chain couples TRBV5-1 to TRBJ2-3; 11 bases align to TRBD2. This CDR3 contains 15 residues. The V segment lost 7 bases and the J segment 5 bases; nucleotides outside the gene matches: 9. Germline V gene data show CDR1 as SGHRS and CDR2 as YFSETQ. The CDR3, as DNA: TGCGCCAGCCAGCCGGGACTAGCGGTCGGAGATACGCAGTATTTT. It yields the protein CASQPGLAVGDTQYF.